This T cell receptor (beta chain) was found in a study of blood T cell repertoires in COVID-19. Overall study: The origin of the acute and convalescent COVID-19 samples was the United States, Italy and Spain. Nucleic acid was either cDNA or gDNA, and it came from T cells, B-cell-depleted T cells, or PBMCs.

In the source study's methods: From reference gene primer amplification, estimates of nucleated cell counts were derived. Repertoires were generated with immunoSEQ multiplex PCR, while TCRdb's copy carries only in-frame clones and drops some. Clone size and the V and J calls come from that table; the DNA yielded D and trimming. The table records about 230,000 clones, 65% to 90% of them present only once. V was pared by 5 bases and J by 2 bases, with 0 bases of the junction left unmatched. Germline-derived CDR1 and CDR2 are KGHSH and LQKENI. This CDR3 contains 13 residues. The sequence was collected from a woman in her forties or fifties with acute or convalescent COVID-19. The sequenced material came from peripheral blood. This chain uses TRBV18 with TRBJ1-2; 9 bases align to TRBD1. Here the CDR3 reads CASSGQGNYGYTF. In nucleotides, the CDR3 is TGTGCCAGCTCAGGACAGGGGAACTATGGCTACACCTTC.